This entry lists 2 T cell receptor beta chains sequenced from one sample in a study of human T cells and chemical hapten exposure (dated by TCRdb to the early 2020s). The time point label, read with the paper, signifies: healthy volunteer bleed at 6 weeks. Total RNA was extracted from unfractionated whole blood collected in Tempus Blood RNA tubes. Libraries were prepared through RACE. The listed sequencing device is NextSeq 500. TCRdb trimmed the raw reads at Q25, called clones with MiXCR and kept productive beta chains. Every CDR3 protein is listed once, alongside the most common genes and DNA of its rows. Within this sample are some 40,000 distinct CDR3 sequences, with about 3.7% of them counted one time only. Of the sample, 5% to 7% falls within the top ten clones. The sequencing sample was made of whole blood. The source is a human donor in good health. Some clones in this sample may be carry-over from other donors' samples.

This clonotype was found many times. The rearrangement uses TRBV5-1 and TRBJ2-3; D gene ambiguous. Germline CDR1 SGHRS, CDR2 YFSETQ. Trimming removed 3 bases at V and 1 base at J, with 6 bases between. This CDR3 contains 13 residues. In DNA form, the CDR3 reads TGCGCCAGCAGCTCCGGTGGCACAGATACGCAGTATTTT. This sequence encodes CASSSGGTDTQYF.

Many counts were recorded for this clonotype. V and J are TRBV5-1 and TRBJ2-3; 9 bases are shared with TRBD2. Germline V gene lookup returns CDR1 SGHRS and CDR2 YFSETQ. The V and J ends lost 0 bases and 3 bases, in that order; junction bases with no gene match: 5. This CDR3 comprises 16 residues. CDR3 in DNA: TGCGCCAGCAGCTTGGATAGACTAGCGGATACAGATACGCAGTATTTT. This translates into CASSLDRLADTDTQYF.